This T cell receptor beta chain is from a study of blood T cell repertoires in COVID-19. Across the study: From the United States, Italy and Spain came samples of acute and convalescent COVID-19. PBMCs, B-cell-depleted T cells, or T cells were the source of the cDNA or gDNA that made up the material.

Sequencing used immunoSEQ multiplex PCR; TCRdb keeps in-frame clones, though not all of them. The sample contains 65,000 to 90,000 clones, 90% of which appear only once. This CDR3 is 16 amino acids long. After removal of 5 bases from V and 1 base from J, the junction contained 6 bases not matched to a gene. The V gene's germline CDR1 is MDHEN and CDR2 SYDVKM. This chain connects TRBV28 to TRBJ1-3, with 9 nucleotides matching TRBD1. Sequenced: peripheral blood. This receptor was obtained from a human donor in a cohort sampled during active COVID-19. CDR3 protein: CASSTTTGGSGNTIYF. The CDR3 nucleotides are TGTGCCAGCAGTACGACGACAGGGGGATCTGGAAACACCATATATTTT. Full variable domain (remainder filled in from reference TRBV28 and TRBJ1-3): DVKVTQSSRYLVKRTGEKVFLECVQDMDHENMFWYRQDPGLGLRLIYFSYDVKMKEKGDIPEGYSVSREKKERFSLILESASTNQTSMYLCASSTTTGGSGNTIYFGEGSWLTVV.